The 18 T cell receptor beta chains below come from one sample, sequenced in a study of T cells expressing NK-cell markers. Following a re-call of the 5' RACE reads, TCRdb has one entry per CDR3 protein and lacks DNA. This repertoire includes 250,000 to 300,000 distinct CDR3 sequences. Sequences were obtained from blood T cells: a sorted CD56 or NKG2C T cell subset, CD4+ or CD8+ T cells, or bulk PBMC T cells (not recorded which). These receptors originate from a woman between 18 and 75 years old in good health.

V gene TRBV20-1 combines with J gene TRBJ2-7; the D gene TCRdb calls, TRBD1, cannot be checked with no DNA. The CDR3 runs to 14 residues. Germline V gives CDR1 DFQATT, CDR2 SNEGSKA (reference sequence). The CDR3 sequence: CSAVNRADPYEQYF.

This chain links TRBV20-1 with TRBJ2-3; TCRdb picks TRBD2, but there is no DNA to check that call. Germline CDR1 reads DFQATT; CDR2 reads SNEGSKA (reference sequence). This CDR3 region has 16 residues. CDR3 in amino acids: CSADPNFSGSTDTQYF.

The chain couples TRBV20-1 to TRBJ1-5; TCRdb's assignment of TRBD1 cannot be checked, as there is no DNA. This CDR3 contains 16 residues. CDR1 is DFQATT, CDR2 SNEGSKA, per germline (reference sequence). CDR3 protein: CSASQGSSSINQPQHF.

The rearrangement links TRBV5-1 to TRBJ1-1; TCRdb selects TRBD1, and the lack of DNA leaves this call unchecked. This CDR3 spans 14 amino acids. Germline V gene sequence: CDR1 SGHRS, CDR2 YFSETQ. This CDR3 is CASSLLPGHTEAFF.

The chain combines TRBV7-2 with TRBJ2-1; no DNA is available, so the TRBD2 call from TCRdb remains unchecked. Looked up from germline, CDR1 is SGHTA and CDR2 is FQGNSA. CDR3 size: 15 residues. The chain's CDR3 is CASSLPGLAGYEQFF.

V is TRBV10-2 and J is TRBJ2-1. The CDR3 has 15 amino acids. Germline V gives CDR1 WSHSY, CDR2 SAAADI. Here the CDR3 reads CASRDDPSSYNEQFF.

The chain has TRBV20-1 and TRBJ1-2; TCRdb outputs TRBD1, but without DNA this stays unchecked. The CDR3 runs 11 residues. Looked up from germline, CDR1 is DFQATT and CDR2 is SNEGSKA (reference sequence). The CDR3 loop is CSARRQDGYTF.

This rearrangement joins TRBV12-3 or TRBV12-4 to TRBJ2-7; no DNA is available, so the TRBD1 call from TCRdb remains unchecked. The CDR3 consists of 14 residues. CDR3 loop: CASRPGTDAYEQYF.

This chain joins TRBV30 and TRBJ2-7; TCRdb names TRBD2, which stays unverified in the absence of DNA. Germline V gene lookup returns CDR1 GTSNPN and CDR2 SVGIG (reference sequence). This CDR3 comprises 12 residues. CDR3 loop: CAWNGGVGEQYF.

V usage is TRBV15 and J usage is TRBJ2-1. In germline, CDR1 is LNHNV, CDR2 YYDKDF (reference sequence). The CDR3 is made up of 14 amino acids. The chain's CDR3 is CATSRDLANNEQFF.

The chain uses TRBV7-2 and TRBJ1-4. Germline CDR1 SGHTA, CDR2 FQGNSA. This CDR3 has 14 amino acids. CDR3 amino acids: CASKEQWSAEKLFF.

The CDR3 sequence is CASSSGLGTDTQYF. The V call is TRBV5-6, the J call TRBJ2-3; no DNA is available, so the TRBD2 call from TCRdb remains unchecked. There are 14 residues in the CDR3. Germline assignment: CDR1 SGHDT and CDR2 YYEEEE.

The chain uses TRBV20-1 and TRBJ2-2; the TCRdb D gene call, TRBD2, has no DNA to confirm it. There are 15 residues in the CDR3. Germline CDR1 reads DFQATT; CDR2 reads SNEGSKA (reference sequence). CDR3 amino acids: CSARPGLGFSGELFF.

The chain carries TRBV5-1 and TRBJ2-1; as DNA is missing, the TRBD2 call by TCRdb cannot be tested. Germline CDR1 reads SGHRS; CDR2 reads YFSETQ. The length of the CDR3 is 15 residues. CDR3 region: CASTQGLAGPNEQFF.

The chain carries TRBV12-3 or TRBV12-4 and TRBJ2-1; TCRdb picks TRBD2, but there is no DNA to check that call. The CDR3 totals 18 residues. The CDR3: CASTPSRRGLAVDNEQFF.

The chain couples TRBV7-9 to TRBJ2-1; TCRdb lists TRBD1, though no DNA is available to test this call. Looked up from germline, CDR1 is SEHNR and CDR2 is FQNEAQ (reference sequence). The CDR3 extends over 16 amino acids. This CDR3 reads CASSLARGPSYNEQFF.

The chain couples TRBV4-2 to TRBJ2-3; TCRdb indicates TRBD2, and absent DNA this call remains unverified. The CDR3 totals 17 residues. Per the germline V gene, CDR1 is LGHNA and CDR2 is YNFKEQ. The CDR3 region is CASSRSTGGESTDTQYF.

The V gene is TRBV27, the J gene TRBJ2-3; the TCRdb call, TRBD2, lacks DNA for checking. CDR1 is MNHEY and CDR2 is SMNVEV in the germline V gene (reference sequence). CDR3 length: 15 amino acids. CDR3 residues: CASRRDFLPQDTQYF.